This T cell receptor beta chain was obtained from a study of blood T cell repertoires in COVID-19. Study in general: The United States, Italy and Spain provided the acute and convalescent COVID-19 samples. T cells, B-cell-depleted T cells, or PBMCs provided the cDNA or gDNA that served as material.

Recruited during active infection, patients (from Seattle) were subsequently followed longitudinally. This CDR3 is 15 amino acids long. Germline V lookup: CDR1 SGDLS, CDR2 YYNGEE. J was trimmed by 6 bases and V by 0 bases; bases with no gene match: 5. Original analysis: Reference gene primer amplification gave nucleated cell count estimates. Sequencing used immunoSEQ multiplex PCR; TCRdb keeps in-frame clones, though not all of them. V and J calls and clone size are given by that table; D and trimming were obtained from the DNA. The sample yields about 52,000 clones, approximately 85% seen once. This clonotype originated in a woman of 80 years or more with COVID-19, enrolled during active disease. Sequenced sample: peripheral blood. The chain joins TRBV9 to TRBJ2-7, with 11 positions matching TRBD2. This CDR3 is CASSVGASGRSEQYF. In nucleotides, the CDR3 is TGTGCCAGCAGCGTAGGGGCTAGCGGGAGGAGCGAGCAGTACTTC.